This T cell receptor beta chain emerged from a study of cytomegalovirus exposure and HLA in healthy donors. At the level of the study: A previous analysis identified 100 million to 120 million unique TCR beta sequences derived from roughly 190 million T cells.

There are 16 residues in the CDR3. Germline values: CDR1 MNHEY, CDR2 SVGAGI. V lost 4 bases and J 2 bases, leaving 16 bases between the germline ends. This clone appeared once. 13 Jbeta primers and 60 Vbeta primers were used for the PCR. The assay was immunoSEQ multiplex PCR, and TCRdb's table has in-frame clones only and misses some. The table records under 200,000 clones, 82% of them present only once. This sequence was found in a woman in her 50s in good health and CMV-seronegative. The rearrangement links TRBV6-5 to TRBJ2-3; D possibly corresponds to TRBD2 (7 bases). Sequenced material: PBMCs. CDR3 sequence: CASSLGGGHLTDTQYF. CDR3 DNA sequence: TGTGCCAGCAGTTTAGGGGGGGGACACCTCACAGATACGCAGTATTTT.